The 2 T cell receptor beta chains below come from one sample, sequenced in a study of vaccination effects on CD4 cells after COVID-19. These receptors have no known antigen. CD4+ T cells specific for antigen were expanded with viral peptide pools by the ViraFEST assay before sequencing. Having been cultured for ten to eleven days, the cells underwent CD4+ T cell isolation. Their SARS-CoV-2 infection, verified by PCR, occurred between March and December 2020. TCRdb's copy holds only in-frame clones and misses some; the assay was immunoSEQ multiplex PCR. Altogether tens of thousands of clones are present, approximately 78% being singletons, with the ten largest covering approximately 15%. The sequences come from CD4+ T cells from PBMCs cultured with HCoV-NL63 spike peptides, collected before COVID-19 vaccination. The origin of the receptors is a human donor who had a prior SARS-CoV-2 infection.

The V call is TRBV7-9, the J call TRBJ1-1; D may be TRBD1 (5 bases). The CDR3 consists of 16 residues. Trimming removed 5 bases at V and 5 bases at J, with 21 bases between. CDR1 and CDR2 from the germline V gene are SEHNR and FQNEAQ (reference sequence). The CDR3 nucleotides are TGTGCCAGCAGCCAGTCGGTGGCAGGGAGAAAAACTGAAGCTTTCTTT. This codes for CASSQSVAGRKTEAFF. Based on the CDR3 plus reference TRBV7-9 and TRBJ1-1, the full variable domain is DTGVSQNPRHKITKRGQNVTFRCDPISEHNRLYWYRQTLGQGPEFLTYFQNEAQLEKSRLLSDRFSAERPKGSFSTLEIQRTEQGDSAMYLCASSQSVAGRKTEAFFGQGTRLTVV.

The genes are TRBV5-8 and TRBJ1-3; D is unresolved. Germline CDR1 SGHTS, CDR2 YDEGEE. V lost 5 bases and J lost 4, with 7 bases in between. The CDR3 has 12 residues. The CDR3 coding sequence is TGTGCCAGCAGGAACCTCGGAAACACCATATATTTT. Amino acids: CASRNLGNTIYF.